The sequence of this T cell receptor beta chain was determined in a study of T cells after yellow fever vaccination. As for the study in general: When fractions had low cell numbers, they were prepared with SMART-Seq v4 Ultra Low Input. Study observations and caveats: The CD4 compartment and the CD8 compartment contained a small share of clonotypes in common. Peak timing came faster in the weaker secondary response, day 5 versus 15.

CDR1 KGHSH and CDR2 LQKENI come from the germline V gene. V was shortened by 2 bases and J by 0 bases, with 10 bases between the two germline ends. The CDR3 consists of 15 residues. Synthesis of TCR cDNA relied on 5'RACE template switching, which attached a universal primer site and UMIs. TCRdb called the 5' RACE reads again in MiXCR, with one record for every CDR3 protein. The sample has about 500,000 distinct CDR3 sequences; less than 20% are singletons. As to this clonotype: Its antigen is undetermined.

Material: PBMCs, obtained about 5 days after the first yellow fever vaccination. This sequence was found in a man aged 18-30 years who received the YFV17D yellow fever vaccine. V and J are TRBV18 and TRBJ1-2; D is ambiguous. In DNA form, the CDR3 reads TGTGCCAGCTCACCAGTAGTGGTCTCTAACTATGGCTACACCTTC. It specifies CASSPVVVSNYGYTF.